The rows below give T cell receptor beta chains drawn from one sample of a study of cytomegalovirus exposure and HLA in healthy donors. Clones were read by immunoSEQ multiplex PCR, and TCRdb kept only the in-frame ones, dropping some. This sample has some 120,000 clones; around 85% occur once, and the top ten carry approximately 6.7%. The sequencing sample was made of PBMCs. The receptors were gathered from a woman in her twenties or thirties in good health and CMV-seropositive. Both conserved end residues are part of each CDR3. A D gene is named only where the DNA matches it firmly. For some rows the clone size is stated as once, few or many, or as a class when expanded; others skip it.

clone_size d_call j_call v_call cdr3_nt cdr3_aa
NA TRBD1 TRBJ1-1 TRBV2 TGTGCCAGCAGGTTTACGACAGGGGGAACTGAAGCTTTCTTT CASRFTTGGTEAFF
NA NA TRBJ1-2 TRBV7-3 TGTGCCAGCAGCTTAAGTGGTACAGCCTATGGCTACACCTTC CASSLSGTAYGYTF
NA NA TRBJ1-3 TRBV6-5 TGTGCCAGCAGTTACGACAGTCTCTCTGGAAACACCATATATTTT CASSYDSLSGNTIYF
NA NA TRBJ1-5 TRBV19 TGTGCCAGTAGCTCACTGGAGGGTCAAGGCCAGCCCCAGCATTTT CASSSLEGQGQPQHF
NA NA TRBJ2-5 TRBV9 TGTGCCACCGGCCCAGGGGCTTCGGAGACCCAGTACTTC CATGPGASETQYF
NA NA TRBJ1-1 TRBV7-9 TGTGCCAGCAGCTTACAGGGCGGGACCCTAAGGGACACTGAAGCTTTCTTT CASSLQGGTLRDTEAFF
NA NA TRBJ1-2 TRBV30 TGTGCCTGGAGTGTACCCGGACAGCTCCTGGGCTACACCTTC CAWSVPGQLLGYTF
NA NA TRBJ2-7 TRBV30 TGTGCCTGGAGTGCCTCTTACGAGCAGTACTTC CAWSASYEQYF
NA NA TRBJ2-6 TRBV21-1 TGTGCCAGCAGCAAGTGCCGGACAGTCTACTCCGGGGCCAACGTCCTGACTTTC CASSKCRTVYSGANVLTF
once NA TRBJ2-7 TRBV18 TGTGCCAGCTCACCCCCTCGCGGAGGAACCTACGAGCAGTACTTC CASSPPRGGTYEQYF
NA NA TRBJ1-2 TRBV2 TGTGCCAGCAAGTGGTGGGACACTAACTATGGCTACACCTTC CASKWWDTNYGYTF
NA TRBD1 TRBJ1-1 TRBV6-1 TGTGCCAGCAGCCCCTTTTACCGGGACAGTATGGCTTTCTTT CASSPFYRDSMAFF
NA TRBD2 TRBJ2-2 TRBV5-1 TGCGCCAGCAGCTTGGTCAGTAGCGGGGGAACCGGGGAGCTGTTTTTT CASSLVSSGGTGELFF
NA NA TRBJ2-6 TRBV29-1 TGCAGCGTCCTACAGGATTCCTCTGGGGCCAACGTCCTGACTTTC CSVLQDSSGANVLTF
NA NA TRBJ2-1 TRBV5-6 TGTGCCAGCAGCTGGACTCGGGGTGATGAGCAGTTCTTC CASSWTRGDEQFF
NA NA TRBJ2-1 TRBV11-2 TGTGCCAGCAGCTTCGGACTATACAATGAGCAGTTCTTC CASSFGLYNEQFF
NA TRBD2 TRBJ2-7 TRBV5-4 TGTGCCAGCAGCTTAGGGCTAGCGGGAGGCGAGCAGTACTTC CASSLGLAGGEQYF
NA NA TRBJ2-5 TRBV7-2 TGTGCCAGCAGTCCCTCCCCCGGGGAGACCCAGTACTTC CASSPSPGETQYF
NA TRBD1 TRBJ2-3 TRBV6-1 TGTGCCAGCACCTCCGGGACAGGTACAGATACGCAGTATTTT CASTSGTGTDTQYF
once NA TRBJ1-1 TRBV2 TGTGCCAGCATGCCCAACCTTTCGGGAGGTGAAGCTTTCTTT CASMPNLSGGEAFF
NA TRBD2 TRBJ2-5 TRBV5-1 TGCGCCAGCAGCTTGGAGGGACTAGCGGGAGGGCGGACCCAGTACTTC CASSLEGLAGGRTQYF
NA TRBD1 TRBJ2-2 TRBV15 TGTGCCACCAGCAAACAGGGGGCCGGGGAGCTGTTTTTT CATSKQGAGELFF
NA TRBD1 TRBJ2-5 TRBV7-9 TGTTCCAGCAGCCTTTGGACAGGGGGCGGGGAGACCCAGTACTTC CSSSLWTGGGETQYF
NA TRBD1 TRBJ1-5 TRBV6-6 TGTGCCAGCAGTTGGGGACAGGGGATAGGCCAGCCCCAGCATTTT CASSWGQGIGQPQHF
NA NA TRBJ2-7 TRBV5-1 TGCGCCAGCACTCCTGCCCCCGGGAGCTCCTACGAGCAGTACTTC CASTPAPGSSYEQYF
NA NA TRBJ1-1 TRBV2 TGTGCCAGCAGTCCACAGACCAGGGTCACTGAAGCTTTCTTT CASSPQTRVTEAFF
NA NA TRBJ1-1 TRBV6-6 TGTGCCAGCAGTGTGGCGGGGGCACTTACGGTTTTCTTT CASSVAGALTVFF
NA NA TRBJ2-6 TRBV5-1 TGCGCCAGCAGCTTGGAGTTATCGGGAAACTCTGGGGCCAACGTCCTGACTTTC CASSLELSGNSGANVLTF
NA NA TRBJ1-5 TRBV28 TGTGCCAGTCTGAAGAGATATAGCAATCAGCCCCAGCATTTT CASLKRYSNQPQHF
NA NA TRBJ2-1 TRBV6-6 TGTGCCAGCAGCCTCGGGCCCAGGGTAAATGAGCAGTTCTTC CASSLGPRVNEQFF
NA TRBD1 TRBJ1-1 TRBV6-1 TGTGCCAGCAGTGCAACACAGGGGTTCCCTGAAGCTTTCTTT CASSATQGFPEAFF
once NA TRBJ2-1 TRBV5-1 TGCGCCAGCAGCTTATCCGAGGGGGTCTACAATGAGCAGTTCTTC CASSLSEGVYNEQFF
NA TRBD1 TRBJ2-1 TRBV18 TGTGCCAGCTCAACAGGGGTGGACCCCTACAATGAGCAGTTCTTC CASSTGVDPYNEQFF
NA TRBD2 TRBJ2-7 TRBV30 TGTGCCTGGAGTCGACTAGCGGGAGGGCCCAACGAGCAGTACTTC CAWSRLAGGPNEQYF
NA NA TRBJ2-7 TRBV2 TGTGCCAGCAGTGATGTAGGGGGAGCTTACGAGCAGTACTTC CASSDVGGAYEQYF
NA TRBD1 TRBJ2-1 TRBV4-2 TGTGCCAGCAGCTTCGGCGGAGGACAGGGGGCCGGGGAGCAGTTCTTC CASSFGGGQGAGEQFF
once TRBD1 TRBJ2-5 TRBV19 TGTGCCAGTAGTATAGGGACAGGGGTAGAGACCCAGTACTTC CASSIGTGVETQYF
once NA TRBJ1-3 TRBV6-5 TGTGCCAGCAGTTACTCATTCCAGTCATCTGGAAACACCATATATTTT CASSYSFQSSGNTIYF
few NA TRBJ1-1 TRBV14 TGTGCCAGCAGTCTCACTGCGGGGACTGAAGCTTTCTTT CASSLTAGTEAFF
NA TRBD1 TRBJ2-7 TRBV7-6 TGTGCCAGCAGCGATCTGACCGGGACAGCTTTTCCGCGGTACTTC CASSDLTGTAFPRYF
NA NA TRBJ1-5 TRBV28 TGTGCCAGCAGTATCCCCCGGGGGGGTCAGCCCCAGCATTTT CASSIPRGGQPQHF
NA NA TRBJ2-1 TRBV19 TGTGCCAGTAGTACCCCTGGCGGGGGAGGGGGGGCCTACAATGAGCAGTTCTTC CASSTPGGGGGAYNEQFF
NA NA TRBJ1-4 TRBV29-1 TGCAGCGTTGAAGGGGCTGGGAATGAAAAACTGTTTTTT CSVEGAGNEKLFF
NA TRBD2 TRBJ2-3 TRBV9 TGTGCCAGCGGAACTAGCGGGATGGGAACAGATACGCAGTATTTT CASGTSGMGTDTQYF
once TRBD1 TRBJ2-5 TRBV7-2 TGTGCCAGCAGCCTCAGACAGGGGGGGACGGAGACCCAGTACTTC CASSLRQGGTETQYF
NA NA TRBJ1-4 TRBV6-5 TGTGCCAGCAGTTACGTACCGGCAACTAATGAAAAACTGTTTTTT CASSYVPATNEKLFF
NA TRBD1 TRBJ1-1 TRBV6-1 TGTGCCAGCTCTTTGGACAGGGATGCTTTCTTT CASSLDRDAFF
NA TRBD1 TRBJ2-1 TRBV9 TGTGCCAGCAGCGTAACAGGGGCCTCTGATGAGCAGTTCTTC CASSVTGASDEQFF
few TRBD1 TRBJ1-1 TRBV5-6 TGTGCCAGCAGCCCCATCACCGGGACAGGGGGCTTATCGAACACTGAAGCTTTCTTT CASSPITGTGGLSNTEAFF
NA NA TRBJ1-2 TRBV7-9 TGTGCCAGCAGCTTGGTGCGGGCAACAACTAACTATGGCTACACCTTC CASSLVRATTNYGYTF
NA NA TRBJ1-2 TRBV5-4 TGTGCCAGCAGCTTGGTGATGGGTGGCACAGAAGCCTATGGCTACACCTTC CASSLVMGGTEAYGYTF
NA TRBD2 TRBJ2-1 TRBV9 TGTGCCAGCAGCGTAGCGGAGGGGACTAGCATGTTCAATGAGCAGTTCTTC CASSVAEGTSMFNEQFF
NA NA TRBJ1-5 TRBV5-1 TGCGCCAGCAGCTTGGAGGGACAAAGCAATCAGCCCCAGCATTTT CASSLEGQSNQPQHF
NA NA TRBJ2-1 TRBV11-2 TGTGCCAGCAGCTTGAGAATCACCCTTGTCTACAATGAGCAGTTCTTC CASSLRITLVYNEQFF
NA TRBD1 TRBJ1-1 TRBV27 TGTGCCAGCAGTTCTACAGGGGTCGTCACTGAAGCTTTCTTT CASSSTGVVTEAFF
NA TRBD1 TRBJ1-1 TRBV2 TGTGCCAGCTACCGGACAGGGGACACTGAAGCTTTCTTT CASYRTGDTEAFF
NA TRBD2 TRBJ2-3 TRBV5-4 TGTGCCAGCAGCACGACTAGCGGGACGGTAGATACGCAGTATTTT CASSTTSGTVDTQYF
NA TRBD1 TRBJ2-2 TRBV7-8 TGTGCCAGCAGCTTCTACAGGGGTTGGGGAACCGGGGAGCTGTTTTTT CASSFYRGWGTGELFF
NA NA TRBJ1-4 TRBV18 TGTGCCAGCTCACCACAACGCCTACCAACTAATGAAAAACTGTTTTTT CASSPQRLPTNEKLFF